Listed here are 18 T cell receptor beta chains from one sample, sequenced in a study of early T cells in non-severe SARS-CoV-2 infection. From the 5' RACE reads, TCRdb called clonotypes with MiXCR, one entry per CDR3 protein. The table records some 90,000 distinct CDR3 sequences, 14% to 15% of them present only once. The sequenced sample consisted of whole blood. All receptors derive from an adult who was a healthcare worker with PCR-confirmed SARS-CoV-2 infection or an uninfected control (not recorded which).

V usage is TRBV6-6 and J usage is TRBJ1-5, with D perhaps TRBD1 (5 bases). Trimming removed 2 bases from V and 6 bases from J, with 11 bases in between. The CDR3 runs to 14 residues. CDR1 and CDR2 from the germline V gene are MNHNY and SVGAGI (reference sequence). CDR3 nucleotide sequence: TGTGCCAGCAGTTACGGGGGGGAAAGTCAGCCCCAGCATTTT. Encoded protein: CASSYGGESQPQHF.

The V gene is TRBV27, the J gene TRBJ2-1; 7 bases fit TRBD2. Germline CDR1 is MNHEY and CDR2 is SMNVEV (reference sequence). V shed 9 bases and J 15 bases; nucleotides not matched to a gene: 11. The CDR3 has 11 amino acids. In DNA, the CDR3 is TGTGCCAGGATAGCGGGCGTTAACGGGTTCTTC. Its protein product is CARIAGVNGFF.

The gene calls are TRBV29-1 and TRBJ2-1, with 7 bases identical to TRBD2. The V segment lost 0 bases and the J segment 7 bases; nucleotides outside the gene matches: 9. The CDR3 length is 15 residues. Germline assignment: CDR1 SQVTM and CDR2 ANQGSEA. The CDR3 region is CSVEDAGVRRNEQFF. The CDR3 DNA follows: TGCAGCGTTGAAGATGCGGGAGTGAGAAGGAATGAGCAGTTCTTC.

The V call is TRBV30, the J call TRBJ1-2; no firm D call. There are 11 residues in the CDR3. Germline-derived CDR1 and CDR2 are GTSNPN and SVGIG (reference sequence). V lost 1 base to trimming and J lost 14 bases, with 14 bases between them. The CDR3 is CAWSAGPARTF. The CDR3 DNA is TGTGCCTGGAGTGCGGGCCCGGCGAGGACCTTC.

This clonotype was counted a few times. This chain joins TRBV28 and TRBJ1-4; possible D gene TRBD1, 5 bases. The CDR3 extends over 12 amino acids. The germline V and J ends were trimmed by 6 bases and 8 bases, with 10 bases remaining between them. CDR1 is MDHEN, CDR2 SYDVKM, per germline. The DNA of the CDR3 is TGTGCCAGCAGCCCGACAGAGGAAAAACTGTTTTTT. Protein: CASSPTEEKLFF.

The table lists this clonotype with many counts. V is TRBV20-1 and J is TRBJ2-7, with 9 bases identical to TRBD2. This CDR3 comprises 13 residues. Trimming took 6 bases from V and 3 from J; bases not matched to a gene: 6. Germline loops: CDR1 DFQATT, CDR2 SNEGSKA (reference sequence). CDR3 region: CSAGPTSGYEQYF. The CDR3 bases are TGCAGTGCAGGACCGACTAGCGGCTACGAGCAGTACTTC.

V and J are TRBV5-5 and TRBJ2-7; no clear D gene. This CDR3 region has 12 residues. V lost 4 bases to trimming and J lost 4 bases, with 9 bases between them. Germline CDR1 and CDR2: SGHKS and YYEKEE (reference sequence). CDR3 nucleotide sequence: TGTGCCAGCAGCCCCCACCAGTACGAGCAGTACTTC. Protein: CASSPHQYEQYF.

The table lists this clonotype with a few counts. This rearrangement joins TRBV28 to TRBJ2-7; TRBD2 aligns across 7 bases. The CDR3 has 15 amino acids. V lost 3 bases to trimming and J lost 3 bases; unmatched junction nucleotides: 8. In germline, CDR1 is MDHEN, CDR2 SYDVKM. DNA for the CDR3: TGTGCCAGCAGTTTGGGAGTAGCGGGTGACTACGAGCAGTACTTC. Protein sequence: CASSLGVAGDYEQYF.

This chain uses TRBV27 with TRBJ2-1; 13 nucleotides line up with TRBD2. The V gene end was trimmed by 0 bases and the J gene end by 9 bases; junction bases not matched to a gene: 5. Germline CDR1 and CDR2: MNHEY and SMNVEV (reference sequence). This CDR3 has 16 residues. CDR3 sequence: CASSLSGLAGAGEQFF. The CDR3 DNA is TGTGCCAGCAGTTTATCTGGACTAGCGGGAGCCGGTGAGCAGTTCTTC.

This clonotype was detected a few times. This chain's CDR3 is CASSQEAQPTDTQYF. CDR3 in DNA: TGCGCCAGCAGCCAAGAAGCCCAGCCAACAGATACGCAGTATTTT. V and J are TRBV4-1 and TRBJ2-3; D remains ambiguous. Trimming pared 0 bases from V and 3 bases from J, leaving 10 bases between. The CDR3 sequence is 15 residues long. Germline CDR1 and CDR2: MGHRA and YSYEKL.

Only a few counts were recorded for this clonotype. The chain combines TRBV20-1 with TRBJ1-2; TRBD1 matches at 7 bases. Germline CDR1 DFQATT, CDR2 SNEGSKA (reference sequence). With V trimmed by 1 base and J by 13 bases, 9 bases remained unmatched. This CDR3 is 12 amino acids long. The CDR3 nucleotides read TGCAGTGCTAGAGTCGGACAGGTCGAATGCACCTTC. Encoded protein: CSARVGQVECTF.

The chain has TRBV5-5 and TRBJ2-7; no clear D. Germline values: CDR1 SGHKS, CDR2 YYEKEE (reference sequence). V was trimmed by 4 bases and J by 5 bases, leaving 16 bases between them. The CDR3 is 14 residues long. The CDR3: CASSLRTLGNEQYF. The CDR3 DNA reads TGTGCCAGCAGCCTACGGACGCTGGGGAACGAGCAGTACTTC. The full variable domain, with the rest looked up from reference TRBV5-5 and TRBJ2-7, is DAGVTQSPTHLIKTRGQQVTLRCSPISGHKSVSWYQQVLGQGPQFIFQYYEKEERGRGNFPDRFSARQFPNYSSELNVNALLLGDSALYLCASSLRTLGNEQYFGPGTRLTVT.

This clonotype was seen repeatedly, ten times or more. J is TRBJ1-1 and V is TRBV18; D call uncertain. Looked up from germline, CDR1 is KGHSH and CDR2 is LQKENI. The length of the CDR3 is 15 residues. The V end was cut by 2 bases, the J end by 4 bases, with 14 bases between. CDR3 DNA sequence: TGTGCCAGCTCACCAAAGGCGGCCTTAGCCACTGAAGCTTTCTTT. It codes for CASSPKAALATEAFF.

Points on this clonotype: A read error may be the cause here, since a much bigger clone is one base away. In nucleotides, the CDR3 is TGTGCCAGCAGCCAAGACTACGGGACAGACAATTCACCCCTCTACTTT. The encoded protein is CASSQDYGTDNSPLYF. This rearrangement joins TRBV14 to TRBJ1-6, with 7 bases aligning to TRBD1. CDR3 length: 16 amino acids. CDR1 is SGHDN, CDR2 FVKESK, per germline.

The chain carries TRBV7-8 and TRBJ2-1; TRBD2 aligns across 7 bases. The length of the CDR3 is 14 residues. V dropped 5 bases and J dropped 4; count of bases not matched to a gene: 5. The germline V gene has CDR1 SGHVS and CDR2 FQNEAQ. The CDR3 bases are TGTGCCAGCAGCGGCGGGAGCAATTACAATGAGCAGTTCTTC. It encodes CASSGGSNYNEQFF.

This clonotype occurred many times. The chain joins TRBV6-4 to TRBJ2-3; TRBD2 matches at 8 bases. The CDR3 has 16 residues. The ends lost 0 bases at V and 1 base at J; junction bases unmatched: 3. CDR1 and CDR2 from the germline V gene are MRHNA and SNTAGT. The CDR3 DNA reads TGTGCCAGCAGTGACTCGAGCGGGAGCGGCACAGATACGCAGTATTTT. Translation: CASSDSSGSGTDTQYF.

A few counts support this clonotype. The chain combines TRBV10-3 with TRBJ2-2; D is possibly TRBD1 or TRBD2 (5 bases each). V lost 7 bases and J 7 bases, leaving 13 bases between the germline ends. The germline gives CDR1 ENHRY, CDR2 SYGVKD. The CDR3 extends over 13 amino acids. The CDR3 here is CAITREPGGELFF. The CDR3 DNA reads TGTGCCATCACCAGGGAGCCGGGCGGGGAGCTGTTTTTT.

This clonotype occurred many times. CDR3 amino acids: CASSQDQRSSPKHF. The CDR3 nucleotides are TGCGCCAGCAGCCAAGATCAACGATCCTCTCCGAAGCATTTT. V and J are TRBV4-1 and TRBJ1-5; no clear D gene. Germline V gene lookup returns CDR1 MGHRA and CDR2 YSYEKL. Trimming removed 0 bases from V and 14 bases from J, with 17 bases in between. This CDR3 comprises 14 residues.